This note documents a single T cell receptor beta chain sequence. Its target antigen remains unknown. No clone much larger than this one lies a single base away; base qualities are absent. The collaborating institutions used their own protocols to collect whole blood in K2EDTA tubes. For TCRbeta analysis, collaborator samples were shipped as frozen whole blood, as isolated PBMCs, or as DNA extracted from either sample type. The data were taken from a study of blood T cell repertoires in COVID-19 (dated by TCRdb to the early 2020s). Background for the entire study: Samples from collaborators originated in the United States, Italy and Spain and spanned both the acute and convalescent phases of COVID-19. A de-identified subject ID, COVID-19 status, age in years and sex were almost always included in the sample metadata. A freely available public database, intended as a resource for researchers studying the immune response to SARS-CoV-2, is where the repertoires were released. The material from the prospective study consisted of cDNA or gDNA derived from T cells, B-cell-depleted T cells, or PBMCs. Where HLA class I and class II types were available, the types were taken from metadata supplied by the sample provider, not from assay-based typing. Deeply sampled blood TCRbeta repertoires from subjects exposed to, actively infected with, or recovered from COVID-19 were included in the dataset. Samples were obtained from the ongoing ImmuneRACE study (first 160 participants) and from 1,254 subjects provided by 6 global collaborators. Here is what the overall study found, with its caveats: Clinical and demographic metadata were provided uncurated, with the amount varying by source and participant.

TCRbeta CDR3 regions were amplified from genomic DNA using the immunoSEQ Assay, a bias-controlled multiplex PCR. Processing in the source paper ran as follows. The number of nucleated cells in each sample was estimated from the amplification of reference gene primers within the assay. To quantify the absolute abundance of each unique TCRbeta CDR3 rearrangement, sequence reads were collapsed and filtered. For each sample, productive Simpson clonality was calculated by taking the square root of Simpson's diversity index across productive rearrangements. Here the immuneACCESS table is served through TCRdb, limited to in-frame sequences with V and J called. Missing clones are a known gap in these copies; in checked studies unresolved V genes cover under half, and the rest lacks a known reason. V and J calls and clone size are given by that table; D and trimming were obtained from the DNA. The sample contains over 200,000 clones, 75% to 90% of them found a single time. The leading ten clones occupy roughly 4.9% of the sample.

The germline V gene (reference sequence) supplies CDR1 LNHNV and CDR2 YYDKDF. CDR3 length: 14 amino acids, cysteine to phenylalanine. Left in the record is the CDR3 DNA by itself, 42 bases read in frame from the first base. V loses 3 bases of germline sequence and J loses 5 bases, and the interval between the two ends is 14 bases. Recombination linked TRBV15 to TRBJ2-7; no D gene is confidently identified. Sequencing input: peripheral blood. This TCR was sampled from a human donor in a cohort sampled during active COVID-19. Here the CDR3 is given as CATSRARFSNEQYF. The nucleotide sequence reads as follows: TGTGCCACCAGCAGGGCCCGCTTTAGCAACGAGCAGTACTTC.